This entry lists 8 T cell receptor beta chains sequenced from one sample in a study of cytomegalovirus exposure and HLA in healthy donors. A multiplex PCR was run with 60 Vbeta primers and 13 Jbeta primers. Assay: immunoSEQ multiplex PCR; the TCRdb copy retains only in-frame clones and omits some. The repertoire consists of 140,000 or so clones, with roughly 62% occurring once and the leading ten covering about 4.1%. What was sequenced was PBMCs. These receptors were obtained from a man between 60 and 70 years old in good health and CMV-seronegative.

The chain is built from TRBV28 and TRBJ2-5, with 9 bases matching TRBD2. Germline V gene data show CDR1 as MDHEN and CDR2 as SYDVKM. Losses at the gene ends were 5 bases for V and 8 bases for J; bases not matched to a gene: 9. The CDR3 is 14 residues long. The CDR3 region has the DNA TGTGCCAGCAGTGCCGGGACCGGGACTAGCACCCAGTACTTC. This translates into CASSAGTGTSTQYF.

The V gene is TRBV7-9, the J gene TRBJ2-5, with TRBD2 matching over 8 bases. The V gene end was trimmed by 2 bases and the J gene end by 5 bases; junction bases not matched to a gene: 1. The CDR3 has 13 residues. CDR1 and CDR2 (germline): SEHNR, FQNEAQ (reference sequence). The CDR3 DNA follows: TGTGCCAGCAGCTTATCGGGAGGGGAGACCCAGTACTTC. It translates to CASSLSGGETQYF.

This clone was observed a handful of times. The rearrangement joins TRBV6-1 to TRBJ1-6; 7 positions match TRBD1. The CDR3 is 15 amino acids. The germline V gene encodes CDR1 MNHNS and CDR2 SASEGT. V was clipped by 3 bases and J by 4 bases; unmatched bases: 3. This chain's CDR3 is CASSETGWYNSPLHF. DNA for the CDR3: TGTGCCAGCAGTGAGACAGGGTGGTATAATTCACCCCTCCACTTT.

The chain uses TRBV28 and TRBJ2-2, with D maybe TRBD2 (6 bases). This CDR3 comprises 17 residues. V dropped 4 bases and J dropped 4 bases, with 19 bases sitting between them. Germline assignment: CDR1 MDHEN and CDR2 SYDVKM. CDR3 DNA: TGTGCCAGCAGTTCTACGAATACCGGGAGTGTCACCGGGGAGCTGTTTTTT. This encodes CASSSTNTGSVTGELFF.

In its sample, this clone was seen once. The chain uses TRBV18 and TRBJ1-5; a weak D match, TRBD1 (5 bases). Germline CDR1 is KGHSH and CDR2 is LQKENI. The CDR3 contains 18 residues. Trimming stripped 2 bases from V and 1 base from J, with 18 bases between. CDR3 amino acids: CASSPSDTFGASNQPQHF. The CDR3, as DNA: TGTGCCAGCTCACCATCCGACACATTTGGGGCGAGCAATCAGCCCCAGCATTTT.

The rearrangement links TRBV4-3 to TRBJ2-7; TRBD1 agrees at 7 bases. The length of the CDR3 is 17 residues. Germline CDR1 LGHNA, CDR2 YSLEER. Losses at the gene ends were 4 bases for V and 2 bases for J; bases not matched to a gene: 14. The CDR3 DNA sequence: TGCGCCAGCAGCCTCCATCGTGAGACAGGGATACCCTACGAGCAGTACTTC. This translates into CASSLHRETGIPYEQYF.

The CDR3 sequence is CASSLRPGTDSGNTIYF. CDR3 DNA sequence: TGTGCCAGCAGTTTACGGCCAGGGACAGACTCTGGAAACACCATATATTTT. V usage is TRBV27 and J usage is TRBJ1-3; 7 positions agree with TRBD1. The length of the CDR3 is 17 residues. Germline values: CDR1 MNHEY, CDR2 SMNVEV (reference sequence). V lost 2 bases and J lost 0; bases outside the gene matches: 7.

The chain recombines TRBV6-1 with TRBJ2-3; 7 bases agree with TRBD1. Germline CDR1 reads MNHNS; CDR2 reads SASEGT. The CDR3 extends over 15 amino acids. Unmatched junction bases numbered 10, after V lost 4 bases and J lost 6 bases. DNA of the CDR3: TGTGCCAGCAGTGCGGGGACAGCTATTGAGGATACGCAGTATTTT. This sequence encodes CASSAGTAIEDTQYF.